The rows below give T cell receptor beta chains drawn from one sample of a study of T cell responses to AZD1222 COVID-19 vaccine. Measured with immunoSEQ multiplex PCR; TCRdb has only the in-frame clones, and not every one. The sample consists of approximately 140,000 clones, roughly 93% of them appearing once. The sequenced sample was peripheral blood, obtained on day 0 of MenACWY control vaccination. Receptor source: an adult in good health. Each CDR3 is given with its conserved first and last residue. The D gene is left open where the match is weak. Clone size is shown for a subset of rows, as once, few, many or a class of expanded clone.

d_call,clone_size,j_call,cdr3_length,v_call,cdr3_nt,cdr3_aa
TRBD1,NA,TRBJ1-1,16,TRBV7-2,TGTGCCAGCAGCCCTAGGACAGGGGGAATCAACACTGAAGCTTTCTTT,CASSPRTGGINTEAFF
TRBD1,NA,TRBJ1-4,18,TRBV7-6,TGTGCCAGCAGCTCGCGGGGGACAGCTGTGCCGAGTTTTGAAAAACTGTTTTTT,CASSSRGTAVPSFEKLFF
NA,NA,TRBJ1-2,16,TRBV14,TGTGCCAGCAGCCGACGATCCCTCACCTTCGCGGATGGCTACACCTTC,CASSRRSLTFADGYTF
NA,NA,TRBJ2-7,13,TRBV6-5,TGTGCCAGCACCCGGGGAGTACGGGACGAGCAGTACTTC,CASTRGVRDEQYF
TRBD1,NA,TRBJ1-4,14,TRBV5-1,TGCGCCAGCAGCTCTAACGACAGGGACGAAAAACTGTTTTTT,CASSSNDRDEKLFF
NA,NA,TRBJ1-4,16,TRBV4-1,TGCGCCAGCAGCCAAGATCCAGGCGCAACTAATGAAAAACTGTTTTTT,CASSQDPGATNEKLFF
NA,once,TRBJ1-1,15,TRBV11-2,TGTGCCAGCAGCGTTAAACTTACAGGGAACACTGAAGCTTTCTTT,CASSVKLTGNTEAFF
NA,NA,TRBJ1-1,13,TRBV5-1,TGCGCCAGCAGCCTTGATCCGGGCACTGAAGCTTTCTTT,CASSLDPGTEAFF
NA,NA,TRBJ2-7,15,TRBV6-1,TGTGCCAGCAGTGAAGCGCTGGCAGGCACCTACGAGCAGTACTTC,CASSEALAGTYEQYF
NA,NA,TRBJ2-7,13,TRBV5-4,TGTGCCAGCAGCTTGAACAGTCAATACGAGCAGTACTTC,CASSLNSQYEQYF
NA,NA,TRBJ2-1,15,TRBV7-9,TGTGCCAGCAGGAGCAAGGCATCCGGGAGAGGTGAGCAGTTCTTC,CASRSKASGRGEQFF
TRBD1,once,TRBJ2-3,14,TRBV7-2,TGTGCCAGCAGCCCAGACAGGGGCACAGATACGCAGTATTTT,CASSPDRGTDTQYF
NA,NA,TRBJ1-1,11,TRBV6-5,TGTGCCAGCCGTAGGGACACTGAAGCTTTCTTT,CASRRDTEAFF
NA,NA,TRBJ1-2,14,TRBV9,TGTGCCAGCAGCGTAGGCATGGGGAACTATGGCTACACCTTC,CASSVGMGNYGYTF
NA,NA,TRBJ2-1,14,TRBV3-1/TRBV3-2,TGTGCCAGCAGCCAAGATCCAGGGTACAATGAGCAGTTCTTC,CASSQDPGYNEQFF
NA,once,TRBJ2-1,14,TRBV7-9,TGTGCCAGCAGCCTGGATAGCTCCTACAATGAGCAGTTCTTC,CASSLDSSYNEQFF
TRBD2,NA,TRBJ2-3,15,TRBV9,TGTGCCAGCAGCCGACTAGCGGGGAGTTTAGATACGCAGTATTTT,CASSRLAGSLDTQYF
NA,once,TRBJ2-5,11,TRBV12-3/TRBV12-4,TGTGCCAGCAGTTTTTCCGAGACCCAGTACTTC,CASSFSETQYF
NA,NA,TRBJ1-1,14,TRBV29-1,TGCAGCGTTTATCCGGGACTGCTGAACACTGAAGCTTTCTTT,CSVYPGLLNTEAFF
TRBD2,once,TRBJ2-3,15,TRBV5-1,TGCGCCAGCAGCCCTAGACTAGCTAGCACAGATACGCAGTATTTT,CASSPRLASTDTQYF
TRBD2,NA,TRBJ2-1,17,TRBV4-2,TGTGCCAGCAGCCAAGTGGGACTAGCGGAGTCCTACAATGAGCAGTTCTTC,CASSQVGLAESYNEQFF
NA,NA,TRBJ1-1,12,TRBV29-1,TGCAGCGTTGCATTGGGGAACACTGAAGCTTTCTTT,CSVALGNTEAFF
NA,NA,TRBJ2-5,13,TRBV5-4,TGTGCCAGCAGCTTGGCAGGGACGGAGACCCAGTACTTC,CASSLAGTETQYF
NA,NA,TRBJ1-1,12,TRBV30,TGTGCCTGGAGACAAGACCGCCAGGGAGCTTTCTTT,CAWRQDRQGAFF
NA,NA,TRBJ1-1,15,TRBV5-4,TGTGCCACCTCCGGATTAGCTTTGCTCCACACTGAAGCTTTCTTT,CATSGLALLHTEAFF
NA,NA,TRBJ1-1,14,TRBV6-2/TRBV6-3,TGTGCCAGCAGTTACCGGGACGTTTGGACTGAAGCTTTCTTT,CASSYRDVWTEAFF
NA,NA,TRBJ2-1,15,TRBV15,TGTGCCACCAGCAGGACCCGGGTCGACACTAATGAGCAGTTCTTC,CATSRTRVDTNEQFF
NA,once,TRBJ1-1,14,TRBV6-5,TGTGCCACCAGCCGGGCGGGATCGAACACTGAAGCTTTCTTT,CATSRAGSNTEAFF
NA,NA,TRBJ1-5,15,TRBV2,TGTGCCAGCAGTGAAAACCCCCAGGTCGATCAGCCCCAGCATTTT,CASSENPQVDQPQHF
NA,NA,TRBJ1-5,15,TRBV9,TGTGCCAGCAGCGTAGATGGATATAGCAATCAGCCCCAGCATTTT,CASSVDGYSNQPQHF
NA,NA,TRBJ1-6,13,TRBV3-1/TRBV3-2,TGTGCCAGCAGCCCGACAGATAATTCACCCCTCCACTTT,CASSPTDNSPLHF
NA,once,TRBJ2-7,13,TRBV29-1,TGCAGCGTTGAAAATGGGGGGAAGAACGAGCAGTACTTC,CSVENGGKNEQYF
TRBD2,NA,TRBJ2-2,18,TRBV7-9,TGTGCCAGCAGCCTTCGATCGGGACTAGCGGGAGACACCGGGGAGCTGTTTTTT,CASSLRSGLAGDTGELFF
NA,NA,TRBJ2-3,12,TRBV11-3,TGTGCCAGCAGTTTAGGAACAGATACGCAGTATTTT,CASSLGTDTQYF
NA,NA,TRBJ1-5,16,TRBV7-8,TGTGCCAGCAGCTTAGCGAACAGGGAGACGTTTCAGCCCCAGCATTTT,CASSLANRETFQPQHF
NA,NA,TRBJ1-2,15,TRBV15,TGTGCCACCAGCAGAGCCTCAGGGTCTGTCTATGGCTACACCTTC,CATSRASGSVYGYTF
NA,NA,TRBJ1-1,13,TRBV30,TGTGCCTGGAGAAGGGGCCTGAACACTGAAGCTTTCTTT,CAWRRGLNTEAFF
TRBD1,NA,TRBJ1-5,17,TRBV4-1,TGCGCCAGCAGCCAAGATGATGGGGGACAGCTCAATCAGCCCCAGCATTTT,CASSQDDGGQLNQPQHF
NA,few,TRBJ1-1,15,TRBV9,TGTGCCAGCAGCGTAGCTCCAACTATGAACACTGAAGCTTTCTTT,CASSVAPTMNTEAFF
NA,NA,TRBJ1-2,13,TRBV5-4,TGTGCCAGCAGCTTGGAGGATGGGTATGGCTACACCTTC,CASSLEDGYGYTF
NA,NA,TRBJ1-1,13,TRBV7-3,TGTGCCAGCAGCTTATTACGCTGGACTGAAGCTTTCTTT,CASSLLRWTEAFF
NA,NA,TRBJ2-3,13,TRBV5-8,TGTGCCAGCAGCTTGGCCGAAATAGATACGCAGTATTTT,CASSLAEIDTQYF
NA,NA,TRBJ2-1,13,TRBV4-2,TGTGCCAGCAGCCAAGACTCCTACAATGAGCAGTTCTTC,CASSQDSYNEQFF